The 15 T cell receptor beta chains below were found in one sample sequenced in a study of vaccination and CD4 T cells after COVID-19. The treatment is: roughly 10-day PBMC culture with coronavirus spike peptide pools or control peptides (ViraFEST assay). No antigen has been identified for these receptors. Scientists ran DNA taken from cultured CD4+ T cells through the Oncomine TCR Beta short-read assay for sequencing. TCRdb ran MiXCR on the PCR reads and lists one entry per CDR3 protein. The sample has thousands of distinct CDR3 sequences; about 20% are singletons. Sequences were derived from CD4+ T cells from blood, cultured in vitro, sampled after SARS-CoV-2 vaccination. The origin of the receptors is a human donor who had recovered from COVID-19.

The gene calls are TRBV6-2 or TRBV6-3 and TRBJ2-5; D not certain. Germline V lookup: CDR1 MNHEY, CDR2 SVGEGT. The germline V and J ends were trimmed by 4 bases and 1 base, with 10 bases remaining between them. The CDR3 is 14 residues long. For the CDR3, the DNA is TGTGCCAGCAGTTCAACCGGGCTCCAAGAGACCCAGTACTTC. This codes for CASSSTGLQETQYF.

This clonotype is labeled medium-sized. V and J are TRBV7-9 and TRBJ1-6, with D perhaps TRBD1 (5 bases). V lost 5 bases and J 9 bases, leaving 11 bases between the germline ends. Germline V CDR1 and CDR2: SEHNR, FQNEAQ (reference sequence). This CDR3 has 13 amino acids. CDR3 residues: CASSPSGGSPLHF. The CDR3 bases are TGTGCCAGCAGCCCAAGCGGGGGTTCACCCCTCCACTTT.

By proportion, this clonotype is medium-sized (0.01 to 0.1%). The CDR3 DNA follows: TGTGCCAGCAGTGGATCCACCCCGATCCGACACTATGGCTACACCTTC. Translated, it gives CASSGSTPIRHYGYTF. This chain uses TRBV6-1 with TRBJ1-2; D gene unclear. The V gene lost 4 bases and the J gene lost 3 bases, with 18 bases spanning the gap. CDR3 size: 16 residues. Germline V lookup: CDR1 MNHNS, CDR2 SASEGT.

About this clonotype itself: This sequence may be a read error, since a much larger clone differs from it by one base. The chain recombines TRBV20-1 with TRBJ2-5, with D perhaps matching TRBD2 (6 bases). V shed 6 bases and J shed 10 bases, with 18 bases lying between them. Germline V CDR1 and CDR2: DFQATT, SNEGSKA (reference sequence). CDR3 size: 12 residues. The CDR3 is CSAGTHGGIQYF. The CDR3 DNA reads TGCAGTGCCGGGACCCATGGAGGGATCCAGTACTTC.

This clonotype is termed medium-sized. The junction and the germline gene differ at one end; a read error may be behind it. J is TRBJ2-7 and V is TRBV6-1; 7 nucleotides align to TRBD1. Per germline, CDR1 MNHNS and CDR2 SASEGT. The CDR3 contains 15 residues. CDR3 in amino acids: CASSQAGTASYEQYF. The CDR3, as DNA: TGTGCCAGCAGTCAAGCCGGGACAGCCTCCTACGAGCAGTACTTC.

The chain is built from TRBV11-2 and TRBJ1-6; tentative D call: TRBD1 (5 bases). Trimming pared 2 bases from V and 10 bases from J, leaving 9 bases between. The CDR3 runs to 13 residues. Germline V gene lookup returns CDR1 SGHAT and CDR2 FQNNGV. The CDR3 nucleotides are TGTGCCAGCAGCTTATCGGGGGTCTCACCCCTCCACTTT. Protein sequence: CASSLSGVSPLHF. Full variable domain (rest looked up from reference TRBV11-2 and TRBJ1-6): EAGVAQSPRYKIIEKRQSVAFWCNPISGHATLYWYQQILGQGPKLLIQFQNNGVVDDSQLPKDRFSAERLKGVDSTLKIQPAKLEDSAVYLCASSLSGVSPLHFGNGTRLTVT.

In its sample, this clonotype ranks as medium-sized. This chain joins TRBV28 and TRBJ2-5, with 10 bases fitting TRBD1. V dropped 5 bases and J dropped 3; count of bases not matched to a gene: 6. This CDR3 is built from 15 residues. Germline-derived CDR1 and CDR2 are MDHEN and SYDVKM. CDR3 loop: CASSATGTGEETQYF. The DNA for the CDR3 is TGTGCCAGCAGTGCAACCGGGACAGGGGAAGAGACCCAGTACTTC.

This clonotype was seen a few times. The chain combines TRBV28 with TRBJ1-2; 8 positions agree with TRBD1. The CDR3 contains 14 residues. V lost 1 base, J lost 8 bases, and 6 bases stayed unmatched. Germline V lookup: CDR1 MDHEN, CDR2 SYDVKM. The CDR3, as DNA: TGTGCCAGCAGTTTATCGAGGACAGGGTCCGGCTACACCTTC. This encodes CASSLSRTGSGYTF.

This clonotype is medium-sized within its sample. The chain is built from TRBV7-9 and TRBJ2-7, with 9 bases fitting TRBD1. After removal of 2 bases from V and 7 bases from J, the junction contained 9 bases not matched to a gene. The CDR3 is made up of 15 amino acids. Germline values: CDR1 SEHNR, CDR2 FQNEAQ (reference sequence). The CDR3 DNA reads as TGTGCCAGCAGCTTAACGGGACAGGGATCTTTGGAGCAGTACTTC. Protein: CASSLTGQGSLEQYF.

Relative to its sample, this clonotype is medium-sized (0.01 to 0.1%). The CDR3 nucleotides read TGTGCCAGCAGTTTAGTGGTCCCACCGAATTCACCCCTCCACTTT. The encoded protein is CASSLVVPPNSPLHF. The chain links TRBV28 to TRBJ1-6; no clear D. The CDR3 has 15 amino acids. V was cut by 2 bases and J by 7 bases, with 12 bases left in between. From germline, CDR1 is MDHEN and CDR2 SYDVKM.

The CDR3 reads CASSLRTGVNNEQFF. DNA of the CDR3: TGTGCCAGCTCCCTACGGACGGGAGTTAACAATGAGCAGTTCTTC. The V and J genes are TRBV7-9 and TRBJ2-1, with a tentative D call TRBD2 (6 bases). The CDR3 has 15 residues. The germline V gene encodes CDR1 SEHNR and CDR2 FQNEAQ (reference sequence). The V and J ends lost 8 bases and 5 bases respectively, with 19 bases between them.

This rearrangement joins TRBV29-1 to TRBJ2-5; TRBD1 agrees at 7 bases. Germline assignment: CDR1 SQVTM and CDR2 ANQGSEA. The CDR3 covers 12 residues. V dropped 7 bases and J dropped 5; count of bases not matched to a gene: 7. The CDR3: CSGRQGGETQYF. In DNA form, the CDR3 reads TGCAGCGGGCGACAGGGCGGGGAGACCCAGTACTTC.

By proportion, this clonotype is medium-sized. The chain uses TRBV7-9 and TRBJ2-7, with 11 bases identical to TRBD2. The germline V gene encodes CDR1 SEHNR and CDR2 FQNEAQ (reference sequence). Unmatched junction bases numbered 6, after V lost 5 bases and J lost 0 bases. The CDR3 extends over 16 amino acids. The CDR3 is CASSQTSGGYSYEQYF. CDR3 bases: TGTGCCAGCAGCCAAACTAGCGGGGGCTACTCCTACGAGCAGTACTTC.

By proportion, this clonotype is medium-sized. The gene calls are TRBV20-1 and TRBJ2-7; weak D call: TRBD2 (5 bases). The CDR3 extends over 15 amino acids. Between the trimmed V and J ends, which lost 0 bases and 5 bases, there was a span of 17 bases. Germline CDR1 DFQATT, CDR2 SNEGSKA (reference sequence). CDR3 nucleotide sequence: TGCAGTGCTAGAGATCGTTTGCTAGCTAGCAACGAGCAGTACTTC. Protein sequence: CSARDRLLASNEQYF.

V is TRBV27 and J is TRBJ1-5, with 8 bases identical to TRBD1. From germline, CDR1 is MNHEY and CDR2 SMNVEV (reference sequence). Unmatched junction bases numbered 8, after V lost 6 bases and J lost 4 bases. This CDR3 comprises 15 residues. CDR3 in amino acids: CASRGQGLANQPQHF. CDR3 sequence (DNA): TGTGCCAGCAGAGGACAGGGATTGGCAAATCAGCCCCAGCATTTT.